This T cell receptor beta chain emerged from a study of CD8+CD57+ T cells in acquired aplastic anemia. Across the study: Each DNA sample taken from sorted CD4+ and CD8+ cells came to 3 to 3.5 ug on average. Study-level findings and limits: Approximately 27 CD8+ CDR3 sequences occurred in both the patients and the controls.

Sequenced patients had shown CD8+CD57+ cell expansion by flow cytometry. CDR3 size: 12 residues. V was shortened by 4 bases and J by 7 bases, with 8 bases between the two germline ends. Germline CDR1 is WSHSY and CDR2 is SAAADI. Genomic DNA acted as the template from which TCR beta VDJ combination and CDR3 sequence profiling were carried out. MiXCR, run by TCRdb on the reads, gives a single entry per CDR3 protein. The sample includes some 120,000 distinct CDR3 sequences, approximately 40% of them seen just once. The sample holds a few counts of this clonotype. Its antigen remains unidentified. The chain has TRBV10-2 and TRBJ2-1, with unresolved D. This receptor was taken from a human donor with aplastic anemia. Sequenced: sorted CD4+, CD8+, or CD8+CD57+ T cells (not recorded which) from PBMCs. The CDR3 here is CASSGGGNEQFF. CDR3 nucleotides: TGCGCCAGCAGTGGGGGTGGGAATGAGCAGTTCTTC.